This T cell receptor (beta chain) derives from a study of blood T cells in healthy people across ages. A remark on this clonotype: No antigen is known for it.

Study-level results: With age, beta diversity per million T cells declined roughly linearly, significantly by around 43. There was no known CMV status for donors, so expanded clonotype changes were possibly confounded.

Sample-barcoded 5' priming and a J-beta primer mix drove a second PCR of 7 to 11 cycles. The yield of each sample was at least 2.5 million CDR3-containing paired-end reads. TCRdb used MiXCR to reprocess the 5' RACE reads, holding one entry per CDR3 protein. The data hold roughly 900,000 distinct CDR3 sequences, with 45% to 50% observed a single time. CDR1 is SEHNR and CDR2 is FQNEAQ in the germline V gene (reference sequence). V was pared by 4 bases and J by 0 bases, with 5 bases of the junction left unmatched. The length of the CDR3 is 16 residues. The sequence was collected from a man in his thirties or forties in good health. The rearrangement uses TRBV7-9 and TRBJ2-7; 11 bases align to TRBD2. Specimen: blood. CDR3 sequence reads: CASSYSGTSGSYEQYF. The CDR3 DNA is TGTGCCAGCAGCTACTCCGGGACTAGCGGCTCCTACGAGCAGTACTTC. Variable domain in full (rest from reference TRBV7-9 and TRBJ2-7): DTGVSQNPRHKITKRGQNVTFRCDPISEHNRLYWYRQTLGQGPEFLTYFQNEAQLEKSRLLSDRFSAERPKGSFSTLEIQRTEQGDSAMYLCASSYSGTSGSYEQYFGPGTRLTVT.